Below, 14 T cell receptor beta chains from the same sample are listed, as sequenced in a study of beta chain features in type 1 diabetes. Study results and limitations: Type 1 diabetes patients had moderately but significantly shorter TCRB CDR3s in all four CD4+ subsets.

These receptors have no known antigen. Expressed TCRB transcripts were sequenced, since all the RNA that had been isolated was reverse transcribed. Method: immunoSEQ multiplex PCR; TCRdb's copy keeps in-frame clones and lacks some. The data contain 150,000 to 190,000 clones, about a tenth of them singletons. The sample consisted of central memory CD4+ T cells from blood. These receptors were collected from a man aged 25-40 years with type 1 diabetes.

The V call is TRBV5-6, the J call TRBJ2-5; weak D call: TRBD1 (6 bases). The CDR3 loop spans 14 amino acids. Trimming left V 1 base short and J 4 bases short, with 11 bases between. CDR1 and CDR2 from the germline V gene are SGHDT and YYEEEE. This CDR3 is CASSLTGNRETQYF. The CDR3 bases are TGTGCCAGCAGCTTGACAGGGAACCGAGAGACCCAGTACTTC. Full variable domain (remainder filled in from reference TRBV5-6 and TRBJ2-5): DAGVTQSPTHLIKTRGQQVTLRCSPKSGHDTVSWYQQALGQGPQFIFQYYEEEERQRGNFPDRFSGHQFPNYSSELNVNALLLGDSALYLCASSLTGNRETQYFGPGTRLLVL.

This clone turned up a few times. The CDR3 spells CASSTYRGTSYNEQFF. The CDR3 nucleotides read TGTGCCAGCAGCACATACAGGGGAACGTCCTACAATGAGCAGTTCTTC. The chain has TRBV7-9 and TRBJ2-1, with TRBD1 matching over 7 bases. V shed 5 bases and J 1 base; nucleotides not matched to a gene: 8. The CDR3 covers 16 residues. Germline CDR1 reads SEHNR; CDR2 reads FQNEAQ (reference sequence).

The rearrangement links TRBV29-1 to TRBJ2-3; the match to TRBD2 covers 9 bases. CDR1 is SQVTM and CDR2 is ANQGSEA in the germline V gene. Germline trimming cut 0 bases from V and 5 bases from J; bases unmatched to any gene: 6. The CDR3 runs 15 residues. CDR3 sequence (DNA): TGCAGCGTTGAAGATCCCTGGCGGGGGGGAGATACGCAGTATTTT. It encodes CSVEDPWRGGDTQYF.

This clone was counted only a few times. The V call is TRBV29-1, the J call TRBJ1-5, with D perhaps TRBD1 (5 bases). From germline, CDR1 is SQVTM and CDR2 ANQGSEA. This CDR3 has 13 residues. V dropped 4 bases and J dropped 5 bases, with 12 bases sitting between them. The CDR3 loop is CSVVQGYDQPQHF. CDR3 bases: TGCAGCGTTGTGCAGGGCTACGATCAGCCCCAGCATTTT.

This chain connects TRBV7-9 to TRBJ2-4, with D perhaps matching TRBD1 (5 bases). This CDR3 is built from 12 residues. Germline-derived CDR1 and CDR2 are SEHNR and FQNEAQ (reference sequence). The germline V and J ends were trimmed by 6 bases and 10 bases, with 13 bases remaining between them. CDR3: CASRSDSQIQYF. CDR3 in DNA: TGTGCCAGCAGATCCGACAGCCAGATTCAGTACTTC.

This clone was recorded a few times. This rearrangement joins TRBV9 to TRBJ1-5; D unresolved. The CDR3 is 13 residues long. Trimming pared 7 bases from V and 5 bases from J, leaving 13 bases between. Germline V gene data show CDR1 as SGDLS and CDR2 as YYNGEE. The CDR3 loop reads CASGGIADQPQHF. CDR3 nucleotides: TGTGCCAGCGGAGGAATAGCCGATCAGCCCCAGCATTTT. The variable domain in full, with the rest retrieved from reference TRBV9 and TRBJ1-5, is DSGVTQTPKHLITATGQRVTLRCSPRSGDLSVYWYQQSLDQGLQFLIQYYNGEERAKGNILERFSAQQFPDLHSELNLSSLELGDSALYFCASGGIADQPQHFGDGTRLSIL.

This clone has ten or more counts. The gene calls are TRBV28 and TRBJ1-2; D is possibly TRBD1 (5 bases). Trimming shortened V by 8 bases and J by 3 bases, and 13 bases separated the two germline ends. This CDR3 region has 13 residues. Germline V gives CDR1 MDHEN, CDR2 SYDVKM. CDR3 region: CASEGDSDYGYTF. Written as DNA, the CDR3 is TGTGCCAGCGAAGGGGACTCTGACTATGGCTACACCTTC.

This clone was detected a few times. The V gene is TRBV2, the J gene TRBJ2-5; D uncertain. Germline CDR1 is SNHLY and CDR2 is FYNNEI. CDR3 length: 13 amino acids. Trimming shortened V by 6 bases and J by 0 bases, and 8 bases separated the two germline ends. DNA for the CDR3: TGTGCCAGCAGCTATACTAACCAAGAGACCCAGTACTTC. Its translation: CASSYTNQETQYF.

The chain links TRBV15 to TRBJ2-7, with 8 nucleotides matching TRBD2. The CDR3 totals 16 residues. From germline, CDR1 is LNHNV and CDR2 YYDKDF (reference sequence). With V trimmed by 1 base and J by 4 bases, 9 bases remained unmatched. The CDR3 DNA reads TGTGCCACCAGCAGAGCAGGGAGCGGGAGTATTTACGAGCAGTACTTC. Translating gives CATSRAGSGSIYEQYF.

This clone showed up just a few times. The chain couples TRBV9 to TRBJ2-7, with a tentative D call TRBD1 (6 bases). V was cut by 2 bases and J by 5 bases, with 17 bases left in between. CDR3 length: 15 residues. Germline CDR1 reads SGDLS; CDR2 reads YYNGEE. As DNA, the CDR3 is TGTGCCAGCAGCGTCGTTCAGGGGCCTCTGGACGAGCAGTACTTC. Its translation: CASSVVQGPLDEQYF.

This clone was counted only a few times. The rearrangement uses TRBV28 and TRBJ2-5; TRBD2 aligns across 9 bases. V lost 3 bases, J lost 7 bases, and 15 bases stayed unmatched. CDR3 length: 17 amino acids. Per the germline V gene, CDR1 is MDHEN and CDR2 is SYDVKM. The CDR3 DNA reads TGTGCCAGCAGTTTTGGGAAGTGGGGACTAGCAAGAAGGACCCAGTACTTC. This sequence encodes CASSFGKWGLARRTQYF.

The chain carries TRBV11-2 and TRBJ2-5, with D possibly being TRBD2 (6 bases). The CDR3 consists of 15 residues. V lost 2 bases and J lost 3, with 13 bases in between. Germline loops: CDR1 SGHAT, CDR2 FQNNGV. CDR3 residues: CASSLQASAKETQYF. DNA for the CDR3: TGTGCCAGCAGCTTACAGGCTAGCGCGAAAGAGACCCAGTACTTC.

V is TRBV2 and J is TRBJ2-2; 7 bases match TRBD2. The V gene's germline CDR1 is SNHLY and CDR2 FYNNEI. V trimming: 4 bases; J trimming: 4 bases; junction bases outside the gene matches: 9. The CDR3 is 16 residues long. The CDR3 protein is CASSGPGGSSTGELFF. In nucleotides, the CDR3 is TGTGCCAGCAGTGGGCCAGGCGGGAGCAGCACCGGGGAGCTGTTTTTT.

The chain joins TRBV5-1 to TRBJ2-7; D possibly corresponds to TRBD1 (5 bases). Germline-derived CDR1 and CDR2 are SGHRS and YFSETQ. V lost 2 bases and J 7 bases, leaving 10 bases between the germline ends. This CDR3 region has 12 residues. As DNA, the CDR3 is TGCGCCAGCAGCTTCCAGGGTGTTGAGCAGTACTTC. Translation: CASSFQGVEQYF.